This T cell receptor beta chain stems from a study of blood T cell repertoires in COVID-19. Study overall: Sources were T cells, B-cell-depleted T cells, or PBMCs; the material itself was cDNA or gDNA.

Germline lookup yields CDR1 LNHDA and CDR2 SQIVND (reference sequence). The CDR3 sequence is 16 residues long. J was trimmed by 4 bases and V by 5 bases; bases with no gene match: 9. The authors' processing: Reference gene primer amplification gave estimated nucleated cell counts. The data were produced by immunoSEQ multiplex PCR, yet TCRdb's version contains in-frame clones alone and is incomplete. The V and J calls and clone size were taken over from that table, and D and trimming were inferred from the DNA. The sample lists around 700,000 clones; about 87% were seen once. The chain carries TRBV19 and TRBJ2-2; 8 bases match TRBD1. The TCR was taken from a young woman with acute or convalescent COVID-19. The specimen sequenced was peripheral blood. CDR3: CASSPLMDRVTGELFF. The CDR3 DNA sequence: TGTGCCAGTAGTCCCCTCATGGACAGGGTCACCGGGGAGCTGTTTTTT.